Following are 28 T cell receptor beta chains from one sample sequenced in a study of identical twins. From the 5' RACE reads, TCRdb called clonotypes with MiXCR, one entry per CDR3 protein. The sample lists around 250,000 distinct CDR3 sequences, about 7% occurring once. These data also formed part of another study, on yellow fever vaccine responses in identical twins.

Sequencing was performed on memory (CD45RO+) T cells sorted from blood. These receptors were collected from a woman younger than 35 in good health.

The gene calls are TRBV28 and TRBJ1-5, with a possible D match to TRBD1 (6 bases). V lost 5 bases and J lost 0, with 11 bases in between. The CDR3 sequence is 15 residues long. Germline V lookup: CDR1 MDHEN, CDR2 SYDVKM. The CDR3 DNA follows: TGTGCCAGCAGTCCGCCACAGGGTAGCAATCAGCCCCAGCATTTT. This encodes CASSPPQGSNQPQHF.

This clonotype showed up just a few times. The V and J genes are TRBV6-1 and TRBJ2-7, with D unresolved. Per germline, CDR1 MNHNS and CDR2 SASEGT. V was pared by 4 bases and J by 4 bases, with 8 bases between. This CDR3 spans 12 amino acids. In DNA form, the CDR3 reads TGTGCCAGCAGTGTATTTTCTTACGAGCAGTACGTC. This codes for CASSVFSYEQYV.

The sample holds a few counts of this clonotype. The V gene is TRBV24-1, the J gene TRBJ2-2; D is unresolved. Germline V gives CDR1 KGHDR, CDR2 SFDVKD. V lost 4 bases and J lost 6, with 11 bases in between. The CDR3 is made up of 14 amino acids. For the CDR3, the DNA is TGTGCCACCAGTGACGGGCCCGGGTCCGGGGAGCTGTTTTTT. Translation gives CATSDGPGSGELFF.

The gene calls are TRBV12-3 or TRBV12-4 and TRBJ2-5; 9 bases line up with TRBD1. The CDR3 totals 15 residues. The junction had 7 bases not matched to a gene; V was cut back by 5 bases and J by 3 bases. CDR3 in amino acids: CASSGTGFGKETQYF. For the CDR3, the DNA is TGTGCCAGCAGTGGGACAGGGTTTGGGAAAGAGACCCAGTACTTC.

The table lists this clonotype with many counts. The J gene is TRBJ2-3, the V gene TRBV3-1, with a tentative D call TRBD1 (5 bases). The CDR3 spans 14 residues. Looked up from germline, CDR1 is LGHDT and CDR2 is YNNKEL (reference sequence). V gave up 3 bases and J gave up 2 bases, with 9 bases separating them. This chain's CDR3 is CASSQTEYTDTQYF. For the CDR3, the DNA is TGTGCCAGCAGCCAGACAGAGTACACAGATACGCAGTATTTT.

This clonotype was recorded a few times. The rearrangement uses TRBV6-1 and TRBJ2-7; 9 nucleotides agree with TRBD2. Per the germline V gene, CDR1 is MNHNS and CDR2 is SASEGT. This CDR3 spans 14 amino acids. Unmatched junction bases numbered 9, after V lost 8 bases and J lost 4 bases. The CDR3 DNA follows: TGTGCCAGCGGGTTGGGGACTAGCTTTTACGAGCAGTACTTC. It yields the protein CASGLGTSFYEQYF.

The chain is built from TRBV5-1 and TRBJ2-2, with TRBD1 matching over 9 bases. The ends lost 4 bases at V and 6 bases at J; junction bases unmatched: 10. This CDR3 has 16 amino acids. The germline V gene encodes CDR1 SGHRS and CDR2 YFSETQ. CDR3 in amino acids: CASSVTGGLGSGELFF. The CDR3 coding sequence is TGCGCCAGCAGCGTCACAGGGGGCCTGGGCTCCGGGGAGCTGTTTTTT.

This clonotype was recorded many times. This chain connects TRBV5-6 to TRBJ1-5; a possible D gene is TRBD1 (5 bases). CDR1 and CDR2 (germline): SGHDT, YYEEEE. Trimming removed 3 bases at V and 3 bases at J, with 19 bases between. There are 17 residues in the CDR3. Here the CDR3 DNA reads TGTGCCAGCAGCTCCTTGAACGGGGGTCAGAACAATCAGCCCCAGCATTTT. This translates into CASSSLNGGQNNQPQHF.

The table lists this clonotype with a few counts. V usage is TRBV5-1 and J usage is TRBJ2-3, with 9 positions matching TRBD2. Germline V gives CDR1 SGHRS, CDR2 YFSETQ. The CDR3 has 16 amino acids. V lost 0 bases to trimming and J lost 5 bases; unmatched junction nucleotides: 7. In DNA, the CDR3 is TGCGCCAGCAGCTTGGGCGGTAGCGGGAGAGGAGATACGCAGTATTTT. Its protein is CASSLGGSGRGDTQYF.

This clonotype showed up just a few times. This chain's CDR3 is CASRKTGKETQYF. The DNA of the CDR3 is TGTGCCAGCAGGAAGACAGGCAAAGAGACCCAGTACTTC. The chain couples TRBV6-1 to TRBJ2-5, with TRBD1 as a possible D gene (6 bases). Germline V gene data show CDR1 as MNHNS and CDR2 as SASEGT. The length of the CDR3 is 13 residues. The V gene lost 6 bases and the J gene lost 3 bases, with 11 bases spanning the gap.

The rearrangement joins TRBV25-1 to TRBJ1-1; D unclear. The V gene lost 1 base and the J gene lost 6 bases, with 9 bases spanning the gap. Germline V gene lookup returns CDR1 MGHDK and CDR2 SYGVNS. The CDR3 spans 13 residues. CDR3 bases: TGTGCCAGCAGTGAATTACGAACGGCTGAAGCTTTCTTT. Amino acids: CASSELRTAEAFF.

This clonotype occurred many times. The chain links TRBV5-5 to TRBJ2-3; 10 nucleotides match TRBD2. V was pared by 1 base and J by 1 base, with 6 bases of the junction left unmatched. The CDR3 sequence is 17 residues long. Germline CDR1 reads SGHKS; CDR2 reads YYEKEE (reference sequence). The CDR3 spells CASSLMLAGGRTDTQYF. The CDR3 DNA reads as TGTGCCAGCAGCTTGATGTTAGCGGGAGGTCGCACAGATACGCAGTATTTT.

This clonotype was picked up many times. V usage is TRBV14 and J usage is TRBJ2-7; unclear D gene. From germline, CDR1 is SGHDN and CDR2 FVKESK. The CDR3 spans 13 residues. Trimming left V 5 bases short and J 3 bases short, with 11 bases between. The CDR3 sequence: CASSELMGYEQYV. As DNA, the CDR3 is TGTGCCAGCAGCGAACTCATGGGCTACGAGCAGTACGTC.

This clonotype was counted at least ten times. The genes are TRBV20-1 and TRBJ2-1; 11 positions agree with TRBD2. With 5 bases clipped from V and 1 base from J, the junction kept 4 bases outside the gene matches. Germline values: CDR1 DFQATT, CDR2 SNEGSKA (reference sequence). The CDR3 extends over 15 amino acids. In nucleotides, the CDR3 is TGCAGTGCTGGTAGCGGGAGGGTATCCTACAATGAGCAGTTCTTC. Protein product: CSAGSGRVSYNEQFF.

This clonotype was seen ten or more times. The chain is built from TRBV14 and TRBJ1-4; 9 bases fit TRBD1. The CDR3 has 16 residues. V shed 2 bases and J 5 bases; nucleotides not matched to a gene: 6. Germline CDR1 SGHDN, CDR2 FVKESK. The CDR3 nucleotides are TGTGCCAGCAGCCAAAACCGGGGGACAGGGAATGAAAAACTGTTTTTT. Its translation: CASSQNRGTGNEKLFF.

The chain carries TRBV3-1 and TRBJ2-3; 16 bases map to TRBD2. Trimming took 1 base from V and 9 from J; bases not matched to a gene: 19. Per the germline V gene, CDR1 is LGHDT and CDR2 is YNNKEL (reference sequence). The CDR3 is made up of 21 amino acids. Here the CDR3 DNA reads TGTGCCAGCAGCCAAGGCCCCCCCGTGGGCCCGGGACTAGCGGGAGGGCCGACGCAGTATTTT. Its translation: CASSQGPPVGPGLAGGPTQYF.

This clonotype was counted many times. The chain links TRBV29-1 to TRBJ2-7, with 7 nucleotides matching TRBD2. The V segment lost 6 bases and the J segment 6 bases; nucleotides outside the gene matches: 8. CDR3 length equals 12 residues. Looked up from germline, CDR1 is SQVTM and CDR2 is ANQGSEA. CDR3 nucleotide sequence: TGCAGCGTCGGACTAGTCCTGGGCGAGCAGTACTTC. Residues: CSVGLVLGEQYF.

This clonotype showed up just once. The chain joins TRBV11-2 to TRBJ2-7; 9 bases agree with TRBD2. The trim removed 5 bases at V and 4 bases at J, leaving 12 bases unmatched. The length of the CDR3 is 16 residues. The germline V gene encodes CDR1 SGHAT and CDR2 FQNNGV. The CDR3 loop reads CASSPGGQREVYEQYF. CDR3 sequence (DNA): TGTGCCAGCAGCCCGGGTGGTCAGCGGGAGGTTTACGAGCAGTACTTC.

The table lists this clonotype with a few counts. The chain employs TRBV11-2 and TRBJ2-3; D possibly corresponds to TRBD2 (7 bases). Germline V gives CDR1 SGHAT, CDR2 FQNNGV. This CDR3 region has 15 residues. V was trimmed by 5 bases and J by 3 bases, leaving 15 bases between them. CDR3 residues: CASSGRKGGTDTQYF. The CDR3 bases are TGTGCCAGCAGCGGCAGGAAGGGGGGGACAGATACGCAGTATTTT.

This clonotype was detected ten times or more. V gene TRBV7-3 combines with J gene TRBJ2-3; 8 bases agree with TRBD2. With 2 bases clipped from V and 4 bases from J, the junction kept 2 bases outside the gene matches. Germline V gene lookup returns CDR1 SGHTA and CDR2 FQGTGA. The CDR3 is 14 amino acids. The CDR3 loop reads CASSLSGGADTQYF. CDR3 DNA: TGTGCCAGCAGCTTATCGGGAGGGGCAGATACGCAGTATTTT.

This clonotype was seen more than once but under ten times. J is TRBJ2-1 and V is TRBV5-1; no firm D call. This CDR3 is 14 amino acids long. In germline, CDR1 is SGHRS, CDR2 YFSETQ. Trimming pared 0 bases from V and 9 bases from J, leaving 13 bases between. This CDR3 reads CASSLGSYLSEQFF. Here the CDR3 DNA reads TGCGCCAGCAGCTTGGGGAGTTATCTATCTGAGCAGTTCTTC.

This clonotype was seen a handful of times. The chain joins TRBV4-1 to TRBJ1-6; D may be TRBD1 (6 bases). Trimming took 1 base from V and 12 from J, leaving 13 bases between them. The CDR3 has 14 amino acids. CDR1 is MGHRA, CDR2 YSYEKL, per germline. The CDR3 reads CASSQVTGNGPLHF. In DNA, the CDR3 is TGCGCCAGCAGCCAAGTAACAGGGAATGGACCCCTCCACTTT.

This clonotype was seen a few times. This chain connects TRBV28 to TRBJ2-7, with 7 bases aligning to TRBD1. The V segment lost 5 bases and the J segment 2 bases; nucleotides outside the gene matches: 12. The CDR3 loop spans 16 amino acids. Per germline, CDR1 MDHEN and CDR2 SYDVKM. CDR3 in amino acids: CASSEQGIANPYEQYF. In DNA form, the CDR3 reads TGTGCCAGCAGTGAACAGGGGATCGCCAATCCCTACGAGCAGTACTTC.

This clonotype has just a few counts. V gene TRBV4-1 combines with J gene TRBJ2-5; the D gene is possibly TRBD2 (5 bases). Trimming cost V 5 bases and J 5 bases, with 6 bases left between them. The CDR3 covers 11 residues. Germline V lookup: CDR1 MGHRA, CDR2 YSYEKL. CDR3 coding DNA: TGCGCCAGCAGCTGGGAGGAGACCCAGTACTTC. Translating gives CASSWEETQYF.

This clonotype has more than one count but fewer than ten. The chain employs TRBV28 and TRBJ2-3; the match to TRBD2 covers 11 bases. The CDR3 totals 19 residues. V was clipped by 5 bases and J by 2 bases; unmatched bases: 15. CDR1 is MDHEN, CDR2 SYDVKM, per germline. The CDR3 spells CASSPSGLAGGMPTDTQYF. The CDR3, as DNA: TGTGCCAGCAGTCCCTCGGGGCTAGCGGGGGGTATGCCCACAGATACGCAGTATTTT. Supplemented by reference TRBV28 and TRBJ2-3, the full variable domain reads DVKVTQSSRYLVKRTGEKVFLECVQDMDHENMFWYRQDPGLGLRLIYFSYDVKMKEKGDIPEGYSVSREKKERFSLILESASTNQTSMYLCASSPSGLAGGMPTDTQYFGPGTRLTVL.

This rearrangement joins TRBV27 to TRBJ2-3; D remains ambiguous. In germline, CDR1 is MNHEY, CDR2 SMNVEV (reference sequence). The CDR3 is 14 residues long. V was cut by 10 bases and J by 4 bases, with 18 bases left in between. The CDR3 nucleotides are TGTGCCACCCGGCCGGGCCAACACGCAGATACGCAGTATTTT. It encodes CATRPGQHADTQYF.

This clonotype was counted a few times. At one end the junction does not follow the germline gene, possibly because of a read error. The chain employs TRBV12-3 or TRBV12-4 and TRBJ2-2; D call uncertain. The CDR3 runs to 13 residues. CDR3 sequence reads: CASSLDDTGELFF. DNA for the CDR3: TGTGCCAGCAGCTTAGACGACACCGGGGAGCTGTTTTTT.

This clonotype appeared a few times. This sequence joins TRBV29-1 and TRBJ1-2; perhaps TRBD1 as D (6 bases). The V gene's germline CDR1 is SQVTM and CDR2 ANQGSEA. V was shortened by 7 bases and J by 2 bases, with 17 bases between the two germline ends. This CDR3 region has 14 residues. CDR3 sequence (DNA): TGCAGCGCCCCGGCAGGGGAACAAAACTATGGCTACACCTTC. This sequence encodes CSAPAGEQNYGYTF.